This entry lists 2 T cell receptor beta chains sequenced from one sample in a study of technical replicates of blood from a handful of donors. Profiling relied on immunoSEQ multiplex PCR, and the TCRdb table lists in-frame clones only, not all of them. The sample lists about 90,000 clones, roughly 94% occurring once. The sequenced sample was T cells isolated from PBMCs. These TCRs come from a human donor in good health.

This rearrangement joins TRBV19 to TRBJ1-1; 10 bases are a match to TRBD1. Germline V lookup: CDR1 LNHDA, CDR2 SQIVND (reference sequence). J was trimmed by 8 bases and V by 3 bases; bases with no gene match: 9. The CDR3 has 15 residues. CDR3 in amino acids: CASSIKTGGVGEAFF. CDR3 nucleotides: TGTGCCAGTAGTATCAAGACAGGGGGCGTAGGCGAAGCTTTCTTT.

The rearrangement uses TRBV2 and TRBJ2-5; TRBD2 agrees at 9 bases. V lost 3 bases and J lost 7; bases outside the gene matches: 9. The CDR3 is 15 amino acids. Germline loops: CDR1 SNHLY, CDR2 FYNNEI. The CDR3 bases are TGTGCCAGCAGTGAGGGGCTAGCGGGACTCGGGACCCAGTACTTC. Translating gives CASSEGLAGLGTQYF.